The TCR beta chain described here comes from a study of T cells in Graves' hyperthyroidism and ophthalmopathy. This clonotype has ten or more counts. What it recognizes is unknown. For Graves' hyperthyroidism to be stable, ophthalmopathy could not progress within 18 months. Notes on the study in general: Ophthalmopathy cases were set apart from stable hyperthyroidism by a 13 V-J model. The majority of expanded thyroid clonotypes above 0.001 also appeared in blood.

The V gene end was trimmed by 0 bases and the J gene end by 9 bases; junction bases not matched to a gene: 5. The CDR3 length is 14 residues. Germline V CDR1 and CDR2: SGHAT, FQNNGV. From RNA transcripts, TCR beta CDR3 regions were amplified. A set of HTBI primers served as the primers for a first-round RT-PCR of the TCR CDR3. TCRdb recomputed calls from the multiplex PCR reads with MiXCR, one row per CDR3 protein. In the table there are approximately 600,000 distinct CDR3 sequences, roughly 15% of which are singletons. This chain links TRBV11-2 with TRBJ2-1; 7 positions agree with TRBD2. The material sequenced was blood. The receptor's source is a woman in her twenties or thirties with Graves' hyperthyroidism. CDR3 coding DNA: TGTGCCAGCAGCTTAGATTTCCCGGGAGGTGAGCAGTTCTTC. Translating it yields CASSLDFPGGEQFF.